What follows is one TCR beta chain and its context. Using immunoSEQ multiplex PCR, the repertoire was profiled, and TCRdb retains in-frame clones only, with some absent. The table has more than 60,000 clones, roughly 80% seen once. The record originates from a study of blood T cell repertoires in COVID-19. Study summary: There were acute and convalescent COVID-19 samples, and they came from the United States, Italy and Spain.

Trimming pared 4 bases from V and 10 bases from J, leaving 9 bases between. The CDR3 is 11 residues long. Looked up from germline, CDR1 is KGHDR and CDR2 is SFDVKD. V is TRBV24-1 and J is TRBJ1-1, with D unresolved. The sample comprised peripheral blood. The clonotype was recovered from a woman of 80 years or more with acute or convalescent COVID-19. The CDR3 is CATSDGARAFF. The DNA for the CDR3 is TGTGCCACCAGTGACGGAGCAAGAGCTTTCTTT.